The 20 T cell receptor beta chains given below trace back to one sample, sequenced in a study of sequential checkpoint blockade in melanoma. Treatment in this sample: randomized to nivolumab then ipilimumab (arm A) or the reverse (arm B). TCRdb's copy holds only in-frame clones and misses some; the assay was immunoSEQ multiplex PCR. Of tens of thousands of clones listed, 32% are singletons. This sample comprised tumor tissue (inferred from file names), obtained from a patient given nivolumab and ipilimumab in sequence. The receptor set was obtained from a human donor with melanoma.

This clone was detected a few times. J is TRBJ2-4 and V is TRBV11-3; the D gene is possibly TRBD2 (6 bases). CDR1 and CDR2 (germline): SGHNT, YENEEA. Trimming left V 1 base short and J 6 bases short, with 13 bases between. This CDR3 comprises 15 residues. CDR3 coding DNA: TGTGCCAGCAGCTTAGTTGTGGGGGGAACAAACATTCAGTACTTC. Translation: CASSLVVGGTNIQYF.

This clone has more than one count but fewer than ten. This chain connects TRBV6-8 to TRBJ1-3, with D unresolved. V was pared by 2 bases and J by 0 bases, with 5 bases between. The CDR3 extends over 14 amino acids. The V gene's germline CDR1 is MNHGY and CDR2 SAAAGT. Written as DNA, the CDR3 is TGTGCCAGCAGTTACGGGATCTCTGGAAACACCATATATTTT. This gives the protein CASSYGISGNTIYF.

In this sample, this clone turned up a few times. The rearrangement links TRBV19 to TRBJ1-1; D remains unclear. The length of the CDR3 is 15 residues. Germline V CDR1 and CDR2: LNHDA, SQIVND (reference sequence). Trimming removed 1 base at V and 2 bases at J, with 11 bases between. The CDR3 is CASSIGATGNTEAFF. Written as DNA, the CDR3 is TGTGCCAGTAGTATAGGGGCGACGGGTAACACTGAAGCTTTCTTT.

This clone was detected a few times. V usage is TRBV6-8 and J usage is TRBJ2-3; TRBD2 matches at 9 bases. V dropped 2 bases and J dropped 4; count of bases not matched to a gene: 10. CDR1 and CDR2 (germline): MNHGY, SAAAGT. The CDR3 runs 17 residues. Here the CDR3 reads CASSYAGGTSSADTQYF. The CDR3 nucleotides are TGTGCCAGCAGTTACGCAGGAGGGACTAGCAGTGCAGATACGCAGTATTTT.

The rearrangement uses TRBV14 and TRBJ2-7; tentative D call: TRBD2 (6 bases). The V gene's germline CDR1 is SGHDN and CDR2 FVKESK. V shed 4 bases and J shed 1 base, with 11 bases lying between them. The CDR3 contains 14 residues. CDR3 coding DNA: TGTGCCAGCAGCCTATACGCGGGATCCTACGAGCAGTACTTC. This codes for CASSLYAGSYEQYF.

CDR3 sequence: CASSPVPGHSYEQYF. The CDR3 DNA reads as TGTGCCAGCAGTCCAGTCCCGGGACACTCCTACGAGCAGTACTTC. The V gene is TRBV9, the J gene TRBJ2-7; tentative D call: TRBD1 (6 bases). In germline, CDR1 is SGDLS, CDR2 YYNGEE. V lost 5 bases and J 0 bases, leaving 15 bases between the germline ends. The CDR3 spans 15 residues.

This clone was counted a few times. The rearrangement uses TRBV9 and TRBJ1-1, with D perhaps TRBD1 (5 bases). The CDR3 is 14 residues long. Trimming removed 7 bases from V and 4 bases from J, with 17 bases in between. CDR1 is SGDLS, CDR2 YYNGEE, per germline. The CDR3 sequence is CASAVAEGVTEAFF. The CDR3 nucleotides read TGTGCCAGCGCAGTAGCGGAAGGGGTCACTGAAGCTTTCTTT.

The J gene is TRBJ2-3, the V gene TRBV29-1, with TRBD2 as a possible D gene (6 bases). Germline CDR1 and CDR2: SQVTM and ANQGSEA. This CDR3 spans 19 amino acids. Trimming left V 3 bases short and J 3 bases short, with 28 bases between. The CDR3 DNA follows: TGCAGCGTTGATGGGGTGACTGGAGGGGACGCAGGTTGGACAGATACGCAGTATTTT. Translated, it gives CSVDGVTGGDAGWTDTQYF.

This rearrangement joins TRBV6-8 to TRBJ2-7; D is unclear. V was clipped by 6 bases and J by 4 bases, with 13 bases between them. CDR3 size: 13 residues. The V gene's germline CDR1 is MNHGY and CDR2 SAAAGT. CDR3 in amino acids: CASSFSIRYEQYF. DNA of the CDR3: TGTGCCAGCAGCTTCTCCATTCGATACGAGCAGTACTTC.

The chain is built from TRBV18 and TRBJ2-1; 7 nucleotides agree with TRBD1. Germline lookup yields CDR1 KGHSH and CDR2 LQKENI. The CDR3 consists of 16 residues. Trimming took 6 bases from V and 4 from J; bases not matched to a gene: 12. CDR3: CASSLRQGLSYNEQFF. The CDR3, as DNA: TGTGCCAGCTCCCTAAGACAGGGTCTTAGTTACAATGAGCAGTTCTTC.

The chain couples TRBV14 to TRBJ2-3; perhaps TRBD2 as D (6 bases). V shed 3 bases and J shed 1 base, with 17 bases lying between them. Germline V gene data show CDR1 as SGHDN and CDR2 as FVKESK. The CDR3 length is 17 residues. CDR3 sequence (DNA): TGTGCCAGCAGCCACCTAGCTAGGACGGGGGGCACAGATACGCAGTATTTT. Translated: CASSHLARTGGTDTQYF.

This clone occurred a few times. The chain joins TRBV18 to TRBJ2-6; D remains unclear. Trimming left V 2 bases short and J 2 bases short, with 16 bases between. The CDR3 is 18 amino acids. Germline CDR1 reads KGHSH; CDR2 reads LQKENI. CDR3 coding DNA: TGTGCCAGCTCACCATCGGCAGGATGGGGAACTGGGGCCAACGTCCTGACTTTC. Protein product: CASSPSAGWGTGANVLTF.

This clone occurred many times. The chain couples TRBV11-3 to TRBJ2-7; 7 bases align to TRBD1. CDR3 length: 14 residues. CDR1 is SGHNT, CDR2 YENEEA, per germline. J was trimmed by 9 bases and V by 0 bases; bases with no gene match: 8. In nucleotides, the CDR3 is TGTGCCAGCAGCTTAGAGACGGGACAGAGGGTGCAGTACTTC. Translated: CASSLETGQRVQYF.

This chain links TRBV30 with TRBJ1-4; no clear D gene. V gave up 0 bases and J gave up 10 bases, with 15 bases separating them. The CDR3 is 14 amino acids. From germline, CDR1 is GTSNPN and CDR2 SVGIG (reference sequence). CDR3 in amino acids: CAWSVGSPGGKLFF. CDR3 coding DNA: TGTGCCTGGAGTGTTGGGAGTCCCGGAGGAAAACTGTTTTTT.

This chain uses TRBV15 with TRBJ2-7, with 14 bases fitting TRBD2. The germline CDR1 and CDR2 sequences are LNHNV and YYDKDF (reference sequence). The length of the CDR3 is 17 residues. The ends lost 8 bases at V and 2 bases at J; junction bases unmatched: 11. CDR3 coding DNA: TGTGCCACCTCAGCATCTGGGACTAGCGGGGGAACCTACGAGCAGTACTTC. This encodes CATSASGTSGGTYEQYF.

In its sample, this clone was seen a few times. This chain connects TRBV28 to TRBJ2-2; D may be TRBD2 (5 bases). Trimming shortened V by 2 bases and J by 5 bases, and 12 bases separated the two germline ends. The CDR3 sequence is 15 residues long. Per germline, CDR1 MDHEN and CDR2 SYDVKM. CDR3 protein: CASSLEGAITGELFF. The CDR3 DNA follows: TGTGCCAGCAGTTTAGAGGGAGCGATAACCGGGGAGCTGTTTTTT.

The chain uses TRBV11-3 and TRBJ2-6; D is uncertain. V lost 3 bases and J 3 bases, leaving 9 bases between the germline ends. The CDR3 length is 15 residues. Germline lookup yields CDR1 SGHNT and CDR2 YENEEA. CDR3 residues: CASSFKGLGANVLTF. The DNA for the CDR3 is TGTGCCAGCAGCTTTAAGGGTCTTGGGGCCAACGTCCTGACTTTC.

The CDR3 reads CATRPGTVYEQYF. The CDR3 nucleotides read TGTGCCACCAGACCCGGGACAGTCTACGAGCAGTACTTC. The gene calls are TRBV6-8 and TRBJ2-7; TRBD1 agrees at 7 bases. Germline V gene sequence: CDR1 MNHGY, CDR2 SAAAGT. This CDR3 has 13 residues. V gave up 10 bases and J gave up 3 bases; unmatched junction bases: 9.

V usage is TRBV30 and J usage is TRBJ1-2; 9 nucleotides agree with TRBD1. With 2 bases clipped from V and 6 bases from J, the junction kept 7 bases outside the gene matches. This CDR3 is 14 amino acids long. CDR1 GTSNPN and CDR2 SVGIG come from the germline V gene (reference sequence). The CDR3 sequence is CAWSPDRGSDGYTF. The CDR3 DNA follows: TGTGCCTGGAGTCCAGACAGGGGGAGCGATGGCTACACCTTC.

The table lists this clone with many counts. V usage is TRBV11-3 and J usage is TRBJ2-2, with D possibly being TRBD1 (5 bases). In germline, CDR1 is SGHNT, CDR2 YENEEA. Trimming removed 4 bases at V and 5 bases at J, with 17 bases between. This CDR3 contains 16 residues. DNA of the CDR3: TGTGCCAGCAGCTCGTCTCGGACACTCAAAACCGGGGAGCTGTTTTTT. Amino acids: CASSSSRTLKTGELFF.